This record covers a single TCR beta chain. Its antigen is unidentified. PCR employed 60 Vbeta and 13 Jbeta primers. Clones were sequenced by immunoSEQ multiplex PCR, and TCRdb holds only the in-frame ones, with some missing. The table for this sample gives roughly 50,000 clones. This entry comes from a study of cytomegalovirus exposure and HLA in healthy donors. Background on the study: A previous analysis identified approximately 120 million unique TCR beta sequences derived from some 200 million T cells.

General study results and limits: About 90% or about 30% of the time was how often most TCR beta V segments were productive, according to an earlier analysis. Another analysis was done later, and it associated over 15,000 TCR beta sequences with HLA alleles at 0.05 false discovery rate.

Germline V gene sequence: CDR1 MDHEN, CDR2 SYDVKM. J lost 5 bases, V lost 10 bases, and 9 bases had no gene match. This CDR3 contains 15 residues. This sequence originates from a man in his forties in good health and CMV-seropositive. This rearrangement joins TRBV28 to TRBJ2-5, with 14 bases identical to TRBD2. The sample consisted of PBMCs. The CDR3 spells CAIGLAGGGVETQYF. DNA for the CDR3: TGTGCCATTGGACTAGCGGGAGGAGGGGTGGAGACCCAGTACTTC.